Below are 21 T cell receptor beta chains sequenced from a single sample in a study of control samples from healthy donors and cancer patients. The repertoire was sequenced with immunoSEQ multiplex PCR; TCRdb's copy has only in-frame clones and lacks some. Among about 180,000 clones listed, 94% were seen once. The sequenced material came from blood. These receptors came from a woman under 30 in good health.

This rearrangement joins TRBV2 to TRBJ2-1, with D uncertain. The CDR3 length is 12 residues. Germline CDR1 reads SNHLY; CDR2 reads FYNNEI. V dropped 7 bases and J dropped 6 bases, with 10 bases sitting between them. Here the CDR3 DNA reads TGTGCCAGCACAAAAAAAAGCAATGAGCAGTTCTTC. Protein sequence: CASTKKSNEQFF. Drawing the rest from reference TRBV2 and TRBJ2-1, the complete variable domain is EPEVTQTPSHQVTQMGQEVILRCVPISNHLYFYWYRQILGQKVEFLVSFYNNEISEKSEIFDDQFSVERPDGSNFTLKIRSTKLEDSAMYFCASTKKSNEQFFGPGTRLTVL.

The chain combines TRBV6-2 or TRBV6-3 with TRBJ2-3, with D tentatively TRBD2 (5 bases). Germline V lookup: CDR1 MNHEY, CDR2 SVGEGT. This CDR3 has 15 amino acids. Trimming left V 6 bases short and J 4 bases short, with 17 bases between. The CDR3 coding sequence is TGTGCCAGCAGCCGCGGGTCGATACGGTCAGATACGCAGTATTTT. It translates to CASSRGSIRSDTQYF.

This clone showed up many times. The chain joins TRBV11-2 to TRBJ2-1, with D hard to call. The germline V gene has CDR1 SGHAT and CDR2 FQNNGV. The CDR3 has 13 residues. V dropped 2 bases and J dropped 7 bases, with 9 bases sitting between them. The CDR3 sequence is CASSLSSINEQFF. The CDR3 nucleotides read TGTGCCAGCAGCTTATCGTCAATTAATGAGCAGTTCTTC.

V is TRBV13 and J is TRBJ1-1; TRBD1 matches at 7 bases. Germline assignment: CDR1 PRHDT and CDR2 FYEKMQ (reference sequence). The CDR3 length is 14 residues. The J segment lost 9 bases and the V segment lost 5 bases, leaving 12 bases of the junction unmatched. The CDR3 DNA reads as TGTGCCAGCAGCACCTCACAGGGGCCGAGTAAAGCTTTCTTT. Translated, it gives CASSTSQGPSKAFF.

The J gene is TRBJ1-3, the V gene TRBV6-1; TRBD1 is a possible D gene (5 bases). V dropped 4 bases and J dropped 0 bases, with 16 bases sitting between them. Germline V lookup: CDR1 MNHNS, CDR2 SASEGT. The CDR3 spans 17 residues. The CDR3 here is CASSGHLGVASGNTIYF. CDR3 in DNA: TGTGCCAGCAGTGGACATTTAGGGGTCGCCTCTGGAAACACCATATATTTT.

As regards this clone: Different DNA sequences within this sample yield the same CDR3. The chain joins TRBV5-1 to TRBJ1-4; TRBD1 is a possible D gene (5 bases). In germline, CDR1 is SGHRS, CDR2 YFSETQ. The CDR3 contains 14 residues. V dropped 2 bases and J dropped 2 bases, with 7 bases sitting between them. CDR3 nucleotides: TGCGCCAGCAGCTTAGGGGCCACTAATGAAAAACTGTTTTTT. This sequence encodes CASSLGATNEKLFF.

This chain joins TRBV5-8 and TRBJ1-2; TRBD1 aligns across 8 bases. V trimming: 0 bases; J trimming: 7 bases; junction bases outside the gene matches: 5. Germline CDR1 and CDR2: SGHTS and YDEGEE. The CDR3 has 14 residues. The DNA for the CDR3 is TGTGCCAGCAGCTTGGGAGCAGGGGGCAGTGGCTACACCTTC. Its protein product is CASSLGAGGSGYTF.

The rearrangement joins TRBV24-1 to TRBJ2-1, with 7 bases aligning to TRBD2. Germline V CDR1 and CDR2: KGHDR, SFDVKD. Trimming at V came to 1 base and at J to 8 bases, leaving 10 bases not matched to a gene. This CDR3 spans 16 amino acids. This chain's CDR3 is CATSDFRRGGWDEQFF. DNA for the CDR3: TGTGCCACCAGTGATTTCCGGCGCGGGGGTTGGGATGAGCAGTTCTTC.

V gene TRBV21-1 combines with J gene TRBJ2-2; the D call TRBD1 from the table was never checked on the DNA. TRBV21-1 corresponds to a pseudogene. CDR3 length: 14 residues. The CDR3 nucleotides are TGTGCCAGCAGGGGGGGACAGAGGAGCGGGGAGCTGTTTTTT. This codes for CASRGGQRSGELFF.

The J gene is TRBJ2-7, the V gene TRBV28, with 9 nucleotides matching TRBD2. The CDR3 is made up of 14 amino acids. V gave up 8 bases and J gave up 4 bases; unmatched junction bases: 9. Germline V gives CDR1 MDHEN, CDR2 SYDVKM. As DNA, the CDR3 is TGTGCCAGCGGGACTGCGGGAGGGCCTTACGAGCAGTACTTC. Encoded protein: CASGTAGGPYEQYF.

CDR3 DNA: TGTGCCAGCAGCCAAGAAACCAGGAATCAGCCCCAGCATTTT. Its protein product is CASSQETRNQPQHF. This sequence joins TRBV4-2 and TRBJ1-5; no clear D. Looked up from germline, CDR1 is LGHNA and CDR2 is YNFKEQ. The CDR3 has 14 residues. The germline V and J ends were trimmed by 0 bases and 4 bases, with 7 bases remaining between them.

The chain has TRBV28 and TRBJ2-1; D is unclear. This CDR3 region has 15 residues. The V end was cut by 3 bases, the J end by 4 bases, with 13 bases between. Germline CDR1 reads MDHEN; CDR2 reads SYDVKM. CDR3 DNA sequence: TGTGCCAGCAGTTTGCTTAGGAAGACATACAATGAGCAGTTCTTC. As protein: CASSLLRKTYNEQFF.

The rearrangement joins TRBV6-5 to TRBJ2-7; 9 bases line up with TRBD1. CDR1 MNHEY and CDR2 SVGAGI come from the germline V gene. CDR3 size: 13 residues. Trimming removed 5 bases from V and 5 bases from J; junction bases left unmatched: 4. CDR3 coding DNA: TGTGCCAGCAGTCGGGACAGGGACGACGAGCAGTACTTC. The encoded protein is CASSRDRDDEQYF.

This clone came up a few times. The chain employs TRBV11-2 and TRBJ2-7, with 8 nucleotides matching TRBD1. Germline CDR1 SGHAT, CDR2 FQNNGV. Trimming took 5 bases from V and 1 from J; bases not matched to a gene: 13. The CDR3 totals 17 residues. The CDR3 nucleotides are TGTGCCAGCAGCGACAAATATGGGACAGGACCGTCCTACGAGCAGTACTTC. This gives the protein CASSDKYGTGPSYEQYF.

This sequence joins TRBV7-9 and TRBJ1-2; D is undetermined. CDR1 is SEHNR and CDR2 is FQNEAQ in the germline V gene (reference sequence). V lost 2 bases and J 6 bases, leaving 10 bases between the germline ends. This CDR3 spans 13 amino acids. The CDR3 sequence is CASSLSPYDGYTF. The CDR3, as DNA: TGTGCCAGCAGCTTAAGTCCATACGATGGCTACACCTTC.

The chain uses TRBV5-1 and TRBJ2-7, with a possible D match to TRBD1 (6 bases). This CDR3 has 13 residues. V was cut by 0 bases and J by 5 bases, with 9 bases left in between. Germline-derived CDR1 and CDR2 are SGHRS and YFSETQ. CDR3 region: CASSLDRAHEQYF. The CDR3 nucleotides are TGCGCCAGCAGCTTGGACAGGGCCCACGAGCAGTACTTC.

This clone came up once. The CDR3: CASSLGLGSPLHF. CDR3 nucleotides: TGTGCCAGCAGCTTAGGGCTTGGGTCACCCCTCCACTTT. The chain is built from TRBV11-2 and TRBJ1-6; D gene unclear. Germline CDR1 is SGHAT and CDR2 is FQNNGV. This CDR3 comprises 13 residues. V lost 1 base to trimming and J lost 10 bases, with 8 bases between them.

The chain recombines TRBV5-1 with TRBJ1-5, with 7 positions matching TRBD1. V was clipped by 2 bases and J by 1 base; unmatched bases: 9. The CDR3 runs 17 residues. Per the germline V gene, CDR1 is SGHRS and CDR2 is YFSETQ. CDR3 residues: CASSLGKGGGSNQPQHF. CDR3 DNA: TGCGCCAGCAGCTTAGGCAAAGGGGGCGGGAGCAATCAGCCCCAGCATTTT.

V is TRBV10-3 and J is TRBJ1-1, with D possibly matching TRBD1 (5 bases). Trimming left V 5 bases short and J 6 bases short, with 16 bases between. The CDR3 is made up of 14 amino acids. Germline values: CDR1 ENHRY, CDR2 SYGVKD. This CDR3 reads CAISPGLGAAEAFF. The CDR3 nucleotides read TGTGCCATCAGTCCAGGGCTCGGCGCCGCTGAAGCTTTCTTT.

The J gene is TRBJ1-2, the V gene TRBV12-5; TRBD1 is a possible D gene (6 bases). This CDR3 has 16 residues. V shed 5 bases and J shed 6 bases, with 22 bases lying between them. The germline CDR1 and CDR2 sequences are LGHNT and FRNRAP. CDR3 DNA: TGTGCTAGTGGTGCTAGAGGGGGGCGTTTAGCACATGGCTACACCTTC. This translates into CASGARGGRLAHGYTF.

This chain links TRBV3-1 (or the pseudogene TRBV3-2) with TRBJ1-5; the D is unclear. This CDR3 is 13 amino acids long. V lost 4 bases and J lost 7, with 11 bases in between. Germline CDR1 is LGHDT and CDR2 is YNNKEL (reference sequence). CDR3 DNA: TGTGCCAGCAGCCCCCGACCCTCACAGCCCCAGCATTTT. Translating it yields CASSPRPSQPQHF.